The 25 T cell receptor beta chains listed next were all sequenced from one sample in a study of beta chain features in type 1 diabetes. Every isolated RNA sample was fully reverse transcribed, so sequencing captured expressed TCRB transcripts. Clones were read by immunoSEQ multiplex PCR, and TCRdb kept only the in-frame ones, dropping some. Among 200,000 to 250,000 clones, more than 9% were seen once, and the ten largest hold 0.03% to 0.04%. The specimen sequenced was naive CD4+ T cells from blood. These TCRs come from a woman under 30 in good health.

This clone has more than one count but fewer than ten. The chain combines TRBV15 with TRBJ1-2; no clear D. The germline CDR1 and CDR2 sequences are LNHNV and YYDKDF (reference sequence). The CDR3 is made up of 14 amino acids. Deletions cut 0 bases from V and 0 bases from J, with 5 bases between. The DNA for the CDR3 is TGTGCCACCAGCAGAGACAGGTCTAACTATGGCTACACCTTC. It codes for CATSRDRSNYGYTF. The complete variable domain, with remaining parts taken from reference TRBV15 and TRBJ1-2, reads DAMVIQNPRYQVTQFGKPVTLSCSQTLNHNVMYWYQQKSSQAPKLLFHYYDKDFNNEADTPDNFQSRRPNTSFCFLDIRSPGLGDTAMYLCATSRDRSNYGYTFGSGTRLTVV.

The V and J genes are TRBV30 and TRBJ2-5; tentative D call: TRBD2 (6 bases). CDR3 length: 15 residues. Germline V gene lookup returns CDR1 GTSNPN and CDR2 SVGIG (reference sequence). V was trimmed by 0 bases and J by 1 base, leaving 12 bases between them. The CDR3 sequence is CAWSVHGSLQETQYF. CDR3 sequence (DNA): TGTGCCTGGAGTGTACACGGGAGCCTCCAAGAGACCCAGTACTTC.

The rearrangement joins TRBV25-1 to TRBJ2-3; TRBD2 agrees at 8 bases. Per the germline V gene, CDR1 is MGHDK and CDR2 is SYGVNS. The CDR3 contains 17 residues. V was pared by 4 bases and J by 2 bases, with 11 bases of the junction left unmatched. The chain's CDR3 is CASSASLAGLLTDTQYF. DNA of the CDR3: TGTGCCAGCAGTGCTAGCCTAGCGGGCCTCCTCACAGATACGCAGTATTTT.

The rearrangement links TRBV6-1 to TRBJ1-2; D not resolved. V was shortened by 1 base and J by 5 bases, with 11 bases between the two germline ends. CDR3 length: 14 residues. Germline V gene sequence: CDR1 MNHNS, CDR2 SASEGT. The DNA for the CDR3 is TGTGCCAGCAGTGAAGGCACGCGGGGTTATGGCTACACCTTC. Protein: CASSEGTRGYGYTF.

The chain has TRBV30 and TRBJ2-7; TRBD2 matches at 10 bases. Unmatched junction bases numbered 4, after V lost 3 bases and J lost 5 bases. Germline V lookup: CDR1 GTSNPN, CDR2 SVGIG (reference sequence). The CDR3 is 13 amino acids. The DNA for the CDR3 is TGTGCCTGGAGCTCTAGCGGGAGTAACGAGCAGTACTTC. Amino acid sequence: CAWSSSGSNEQYF.

The gene calls are TRBV18 and TRBJ2-7; 10 nucleotides align to TRBD1. V was pared by 2 bases and J by 2 bases, with 9 bases of the junction left unmatched. The CDR3 length is 17 residues. Germline V CDR1 and CDR2: KGHSH, LQKENI. The CDR3 coding sequence is TGTGCCAGCTCACCATTGGCGGACAGGGGGTTAACCTACGAGCAGTACTTC. Translating gives CASSPLADRGLTYEQYF.

This clone was found a few times. The rearrangement links TRBV5-1 to TRBJ1-1; tentatively, D is TRBD1 (5 bases). The CDR3 is made up of 15 amino acids. V dropped 0 bases and J dropped 5 bases, with 14 bases sitting between them. CDR1 is SGHRS, CDR2 YFSETQ, per germline. The CDR3 region is CASSLADSRGTEAFF. CDR3 DNA: TGCGCCAGCAGCTTGGCCGACAGCCGCGGAACTGAAGCTTTCTTT. Looking up the rest from reference TRBV5-1 and TRBJ1-1 gives the full variable domain: KAGVTQTPRYLIKTRGQQVTLSCSPISGHRSVSWYQQTPGQGLQFLFEYFSETQRNKGNFPGRFSGRQFSNSRSEMNVSTLELGDSALYLCASSLADSRGTEAFFGQGTRLTVV.

This clone has only a few counts. This chain uses TRBV29-1 with TRBJ2-6, with a possible D match to TRBD1 (5 bases). This CDR3 spans 15 amino acids. Trimming stripped 7 bases from V and 4 bases from J, with 17 bases between. In germline, CDR1 is SQVTM, CDR2 ANQGSEA. DNA of the CDR3: TGCAGCGCCACGAACGCAGGGTTAGGGGCCAACGTCCTGACTTTC. Translation: CSATNAGLGANVLTF.

This clone has more than one count but fewer than ten. J is TRBJ1-1 and V is TRBV30; maybe TRBD1 (5 bases). CDR1 is GTSNPN, CDR2 SVGIG, per germline (reference sequence). The length of the CDR3 is 15 residues. V lost 4 bases and J lost 1, with 16 bases in between. CDR3 nucleotide sequence: TGTGCCTGGATCCCAAGGGAGGGGAGGAACACTGAAGCTTTCTTT. The encoded protein is CAWIPREGRNTEAFF.

The chain carries TRBV5-1 and TRBJ1-1, with 7 bases that match TRBD1. Trimming at V came to 4 bases and at J to 0 bases, leaving 6 bases not matched to a gene. The CDR3 loop spans 15 amino acids. Germline V lookup: CDR1 SGHRS, CDR2 YFSETQ. The CDR3 nucleotides read TGCGCCAGCAGCCATCGAGACAGGGTGAACACTGAAGCTTTCTTT. Translating gives CASSHRDRVNTEAFF. The whole variable domain, filled in from reference TRBV5-1 and TRBJ1-1, reads KAGVTQTPRYLIKTRGQQVTLSCSPISGHRSVSWYQQTPGQGLQFLFEYFSETQRNKGNFPGRFSGRQFSNSRSEMNVSTLELGDSALYLCASSHRDRVNTEAFFGQGTRLTVV.

The chain carries TRBV7-2 and TRBJ2-5; D is unresolved. This CDR3 has 15 residues. Trimming removed 1 base from V and 1 base from J, with 10 bases in between. From germline, CDR1 is SGHTA and CDR2 FQGNSA. The CDR3 here is CASSLGPSTQETQYF. In nucleotides, the CDR3 is TGTGCCAGCAGCTTAGGGCCATCCACCCAAGAGACCCAGTACTTC.

This chain uses TRBV28 with TRBJ2-5; TRBD1 matches 9 bases. Per germline, CDR1 MDHEN and CDR2 SYDVKM. The CDR3 loop spans 13 amino acids. After removal of 4 bases from V and 12 bases from J, the junction contained 9 bases not matched to a gene. The CDR3 DNA follows: TGTGCCAGCAGTTCCACCGGGACAGGGAACGAGTACTTC. Translated: CASSSTGTGNEYF.

This clone was picked up a small number of times. The chain is built from TRBV11-2 and TRBJ2-5, with D tentatively TRBD1 (5 bases). The CDR3 runs 14 residues. Trimming shortened V by 5 bases and J by 4 bases, and 14 bases separated the two germline ends. From germline, CDR1 is SGHAT and CDR2 FQNNGV. The CDR3 nucleotides are TGTGCCAGCAGCCTCGGACGTGGGGCAGAGACCCAGTACTTC. Residues: CASSLGRGAETQYF.

This clone was observed a handful of times. The J gene is TRBJ1-1, the V gene TRBV19; D gene uncertain. Germline lookup yields CDR1 LNHDA and CDR2 SQIVND (reference sequence). V was shortened by 3 bases and J by 1 base, with 6 bases between the two germline ends. The CDR3 loop spans 13 amino acids. The CDR3 sequence is CASSIYGNTEAFF. In DNA, the CDR3 is TGTGCCAGTAGTATCTATGGGAACACTGAAGCTTTCTTT.

This clone has only a few counts. The rearrangement joins TRBV19 to TRBJ2-7; tentative D call: TRBD1 (6 bases). Germline-derived CDR1 and CDR2 are LNHDA and SQIVND (reference sequence). The CDR3 covers 14 residues. Trimming stripped 4 bases from V and 2 bases from J, with 12 bases between. CDR3 protein: CASSKRTVPYEQYF. In nucleotides, the CDR3 is TGTGCCAGTAGTAAGAGGACAGTACCCTACGAGCAGTACTTC.

This clone was observed a few times. V and J are TRBV6-6 and TRBJ1-2; 8 bases agree with TRBD1. This CDR3 spans 15 amino acids. Trimming took 0 bases from V and 2 from J; bases not matched to a gene: 2. From germline, CDR1 is MNHNY and CDR2 SVGAGI (reference sequence). The CDR3 coding sequence is TGTGCCAGCAGTTACTCGGGACAGGCGAACTATGGCTACACCTTC. This gives the protein CASSYSGQANYGYTF.

The V and J genes are TRBV7-8 and TRBJ1-1; possible D gene TRBD1, 5 bases. Germline V gene data show CDR1 as SGHVS and CDR2 as FQNEAQ. The V and J ends lost 2 bases and 4 bases respectively, with 11 bases between them. The CDR3 extends over 14 amino acids. The CDR3: CASSLKGAPTEAFF. CDR3 sequence (DNA): TGTGCCAGCAGCTTAAAAGGGGCGCCCACTGAAGCTTTCTTT.

This clone appeared a few times. This rearrangement joins TRBV5-1 to TRBJ2-7, with 12 bases fitting TRBD1. Germline V gene lookup returns CDR1 SGHRS and CDR2 YFSETQ. V was pared by 4 bases and J by 4 bases, with 9 bases of the junction left unmatched. The CDR3 spans 16 residues. The CDR3 region has the DNA TGCGCCAGCAGCCCGGAGGGACAGGGGGCCGGTTACGAGCAGTACTTC. This gives the protein CASSPEGQGAGYEQYF.

The chain links TRBV19 to TRBJ2-1; TRBD1 agrees at 7 bases. Germline V gene sequence: CDR1 LNHDA, CDR2 SQIVND (reference sequence). The CDR3 is 13 residues long. The ends lost 3 bases at V and 10 bases at J; junction bases unmatched: 6. The CDR3 bases are TGTGCCAGTAGTATCATCCGACAGGGAGAGCAGTTCTTC. Translation gives CASSIIRQGEQFF.

The CDR3 here is CATSRQSGTGDEQYF. In DNA, the CDR3 is TGTGCCACCAGCAGGCAATCCGGGACAGGGGACGAGCAGTACTTC. V and J are TRBV15 and TRBJ2-7; 10 bases are a match to TRBD1. After removal of 3 bases from V and 5 bases from J, the junction contained 7 bases not matched to a gene. The V gene's germline CDR1 is LNHNV and CDR2 YYDKDF (reference sequence). The CDR3 sequence is 15 residues long.

V is TRBV18 and J is TRBJ1-1; 9 bases match TRBD1. V was pared by 4 bases and J by 2 bases, with 5 bases of the junction left unmatched. This CDR3 has 15 residues. Germline V CDR1 and CDR2: KGHSH, LQKENI. The CDR3 DNA is TGTGCCAGCTCACTAAAACAGGGGGCCAACACTGAAGCTTTCTTT. Translating it yields CASSLKQGANTEAFF.

This clone was recorded a few times. The chain uses TRBV11-2 and TRBJ1-1; possibly TRBD1 for D (5 bases). Germline V gene data show CDR1 as SGHAT and CDR2 as FQNNGV. With 0 bases removed from V and 3 bases from J, the gap between germline ends came to 8 bases. The CDR3 spans 14 residues. The CDR3 DNA sequence: TGTGCCAGCAGCTTAGAGTCAGGGTACACTGAAGCTTTCTTT. Amino acid sequence: CASSLESGYTEAFF.

This rearrangement joins TRBV4-2 to TRBJ1-5; 8 bases align to TRBD1. Germline lookup yields CDR1 LGHNA and CDR2 YNFKEQ. The CDR3 has 17 residues. Unmatched junction bases numbered 13, after V lost 2 bases and J lost 7 bases. Here the CDR3 reads CASSQHSQGVFYQPQHF. Here the CDR3 DNA reads TGTGCCAGCAGCCAACATTCACAGGGGGTTTTTTACCAGCCCCAGCATTTT.

Here the CDR3 reads CAWSTLRGTIYF. The CDR3 DNA reads TGTGCCTGGAGCACACTTAGGGGCACCATATATTTT. V gene TRBV30 combines with J gene TRBJ1-3, with D possibly being TRBD1 (5 bases). Germline loops: CDR1 GTSNPN, CDR2 SVGIG (reference sequence). The CDR3 is 12 amino acids. Trimming pared 3 bases from V and 9 bases from J, leaving 12 bases between.

This clone was recorded a few times. The chain links TRBV5-1 to TRBJ2-5, with a tentative D call TRBD2 (6 bases). Germline CDR1 SGHRS, CDR2 YFSETQ. The ends were cut back, 0 bases at V and 5 bases at J, with 14 bases in the middle. There are 15 residues in the CDR3. The CDR3 is CASSLAVAGTETQYF. In DNA, the CDR3 is TGCGCCAGCAGCTTGGCCGTCGCGGGGACGGAGACCCAGTACTTC. Based on the CDR3 plus reference TRBV5-1 and TRBJ2-5, the full variable domain is KAGVTQTPRYLIKTRGQQVTLSCSPISGHRSVSWYQQTPGQGLQFLFEYFSETQRNKGNFPGRFSGRQFSNSRSEMNVSTLELGDSALYLCASSLAVAGTETQYFGPGTRLLVL.